A single TCR beta chain is shown here with its context. Antigen unknown. These data are taken from a study of Ad26.COV2.S vaccination and SARS-CoV-2 variants. Overall study context: A participant enrolled in the COV1001 Ad26.COV2.S trial arm provided the sample.

TCRdb's table, derived via immunoSEQ multiplex PCR, lists solely in-frame clones and lacks some. The table has approximately 410,000 clones, approximately 92% seen once. Study conclusions and caveats: Post-vaccination spike-specific CD8+ and CD4+ T cell responses reportedly had substantial breadth. Non-spike TCR breadth did not differ much between vaccine and placebo recipients. While placebo recipients had lower spike-specific TCR breadth, vaccine recipients had more.

Regarding treatment: some 19 received Ad26.COV2.S at low or high dose, single or two shots; five or six received placebo; per-sample allocation not given. Day 63 after the first injection of vaccine or placebo was the sampling time. The sequences come from peripheral blood, collected in a trial of Ad26.COV2.S vaccine versus placebo. The TCR sequence derives from a person aged 18-60 years who received the Ad26.COV2.S COVID-19 vaccine or a placebo.

Here the CDR3 reads CASAGPHYNEQFF. CDR3 sequence (DNA): TGTGCCAGTGCGGGACCACACTACAATGAGCAGTTCTTC. The chain has TRBV24-1 and TRBJ2-1; maybe TRBD2 (6 bases). CDR1 is KGHDR and CDR2 is SFDVKD in the germline V gene. There are 13 residues in the CDR3. V lost 11 bases, J lost 3 bases, and 13 bases lay in between.